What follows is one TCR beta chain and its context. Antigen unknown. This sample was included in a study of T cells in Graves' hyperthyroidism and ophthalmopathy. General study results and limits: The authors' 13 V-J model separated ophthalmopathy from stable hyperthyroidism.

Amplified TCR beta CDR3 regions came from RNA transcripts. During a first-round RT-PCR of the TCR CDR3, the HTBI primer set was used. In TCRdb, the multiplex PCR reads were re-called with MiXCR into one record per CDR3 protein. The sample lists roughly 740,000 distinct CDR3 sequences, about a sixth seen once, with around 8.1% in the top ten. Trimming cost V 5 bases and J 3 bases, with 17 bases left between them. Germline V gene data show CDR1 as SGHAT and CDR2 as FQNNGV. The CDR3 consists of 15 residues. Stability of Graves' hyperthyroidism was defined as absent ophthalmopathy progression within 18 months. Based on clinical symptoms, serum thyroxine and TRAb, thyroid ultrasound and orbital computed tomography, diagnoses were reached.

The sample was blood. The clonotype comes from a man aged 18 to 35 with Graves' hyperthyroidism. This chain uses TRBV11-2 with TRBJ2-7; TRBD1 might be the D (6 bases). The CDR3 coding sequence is TGTGCCAGCAGCCTCCTTAAAGGGACACTCTACGAGCAGTACTTC. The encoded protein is CASSLLKGTLYEQYF.